This T cell receptor (beta chain) appears in the sequencing data of a study of CD8 T cells in Susac syndrome (dated by TCRdb to the late 2010s). The study in broad terms: Whether CD8+ T cell activation and differentiation in Susac syndrome was antigen driven was tested using repertoire sequencing. What the authors observed across the whole study: The TCR sequencing and HLA analysis was acknowledged to have included a relatively small number of individuals.

About this clonotype: The antigen it binds to is not known. No clone much larger than this one lies a single base away; base qualities are absent.

CDR1 and CDR2 were assigned from the germline V gene (reference sequence) as SEHNR and FQNEAQ. V and J are trimmed by 5 bases and 1 base, and the gene matches miss 10 bases of the junction. Spanning cysteine to phenylalanine, the CDR3 consists of 18 amino acids. CDR3 DNA only is kept here, 54 bases in frame from base 1. Peripheral blood CD8+ and CD4+ T cells from healthy donors, Susac syndrome patients and multiple sclerosis patients were profiled using high-throughput TCR beta sequencing. The multiple sclerosis controls were treatment-naive patients whose relapsing-remitting disease, either stable or active, fulfilled the revised McDonald criteria. Bulk CD8+ and CD4+ T cells were purified by magnetic negative isolation, while CD8+ TEMRA cells were enriched using FACS. Blood was collected in EDTA tubes and processed within 24 hours, with PBMCs isolated through density gradient centrifugation. PBMCs destined for TCR sequencing were cryopreserved in liquid nitrogen and later thawed in a 37 °C water bath. The sorted or isolated CD4+, CD8+ and CD8+ TEMRA cells had a purity of 90% or higher.

RNA was extracted using the RNeasy kit, and roughly 0.5 to 1 ug of the RNA was reverse transcribed with random hexamers. The immunoSEQ multiplex PCR assay, covering 54 Vbeta and 13 Jbeta segments, was used to amplify TCR beta CDR3 regions. Bias from PCR amplification was corrected by using a synthetic template baseline for primer optimization and for computational correction. Turning to the authors' computational methods: Only productive sequences were kept, with reads annotated to V, D and J genes according to IMGT and analyzed in immunoSEQ Analyzer. Clonality was calculated as one minus the Shannon entropy normalized by log2 of the number of productive unique sequences. For each patient and control, public and private clones were evaluated among the 100 most prevalent clones. Susac-specific clones were defined as absent from healthy and MS cohorts, over a thousand published viral clones and other ImmuneACCESS disease sequences. Clones were called with MiXCR by TCRdb after fastp trimmed the public reads at Q25, and only in-frame beta chains were retained. Every distinct CDR3 protein forms one entry, paired with its most common genes and DNA. The V and J calls shown here were made by TCRdb, not taken from the authors' results. The sample table holds a few hundred thousand distinct CDR3 sequences, of which around 90% were seen once. The top ten clonotypes cover more than 0.06% of the sample.

The receptor was derived from a human donor with multiple sclerosis. The chain links TRBV7-9 with TRBJ2-1; TRBD2 agrees with 11 junctional bases. Sequenced input: CD4+ T cells from PBMCs. CDR3 sequence: CASSRMMGLAASYNEQFF. The bases are TGTGCCAGCAGCCGAATGATGGGACTAGCGGCTTCCTACAATGAGCAGTTCTTC.